This TCR beta chain derives from a study of T cell responses to AZD1222 COVID-19 vaccine. The study's findings and limits: Nearly half of spike-specific TCRs reportedly target unmutated variant regions.

Concerning this clone itself: Its antigen remains unknown.

Using immunoSEQ multiplex PCR, the repertoire was profiled, and TCRdb retains in-frame clones only, with some absent. The profile shows about 92,000 clones, approximately 91% of them singletons. The CDR3 is 16 residues long. Per germline, CDR1 MNHEY and CDR2 SVGAGI. Trimming removed 2 bases at V and 1 base at J, with 11 bases between. The specimen was peripheral blood, collected on day 0 of AZD1222 vaccination. This receptor was identified in an adult in good health. The V gene is TRBV6-5, the J gene TRBJ2-2; D gene uncertain. DNA for the CDR3: TGTGCCAGCAGTTACAACGGTGACTTGAACACCGGGGAGCTGTTTTTT. Amino acids: CASSYNGDLNTGELFF.